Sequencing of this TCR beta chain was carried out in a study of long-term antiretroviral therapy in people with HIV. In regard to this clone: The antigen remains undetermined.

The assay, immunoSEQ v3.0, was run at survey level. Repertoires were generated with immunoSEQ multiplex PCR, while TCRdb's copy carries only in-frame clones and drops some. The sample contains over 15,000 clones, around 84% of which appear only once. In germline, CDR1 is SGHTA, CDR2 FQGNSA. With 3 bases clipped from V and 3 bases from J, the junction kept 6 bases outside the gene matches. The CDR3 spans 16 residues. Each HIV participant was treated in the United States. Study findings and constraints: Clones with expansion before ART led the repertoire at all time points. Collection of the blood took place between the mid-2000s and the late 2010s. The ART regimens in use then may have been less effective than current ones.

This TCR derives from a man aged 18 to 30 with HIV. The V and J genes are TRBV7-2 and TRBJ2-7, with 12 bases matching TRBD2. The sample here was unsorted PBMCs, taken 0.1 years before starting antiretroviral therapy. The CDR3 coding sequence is TGTGCCAGCAGCTTGACAGGACTAGCGGGGAACTACGAGCAGTACTTC. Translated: CASSLTGLAGNYEQYF.